The clone carrying this T cell receptor (beta chain) is a singleton in its sample. What it binds is unknown. This entry is derived from a study of cytomegalovirus exposure and HLA in healthy donors. About the study: Genetic ancestry analysis placed under 90% of the 350 to 500 donors that were genotyped in the Caucasian-associated cluster. Study-wide results and caveats: The HLA-A and HLA-B alleles of most subjects were reportedly predicted accurately from TCR beta sequences. Later work showed greater clonal expansion in HLA-associated TCR beta chains than in equally common others.

The V and J ends lost 3 bases and 4 bases respectively, with 12 bases between them. CDR3 size: 14 residues. CDR1 is SGDLS, CDR2 YYNGEE, per germline. The PCR contained 60 Vbeta and 13 Jbeta primers. This table comes from immunoSEQ multiplex PCR, and its TCRdb copy is limited to in-frame clones, with some not included. The data contain about 83,000 clones, about 71% of them seen just once; the ten biggest clones take up just over 8%. The chain combines TRBV9 with TRBJ2-3; D might be TRBD1 (6 bases). This TCR derives from a man in his sixties in good health and CMV-seronegative. The sample taken for sequencing was PBMCs. CDR3 in amino acids: CASSAQTGADTQYF. The CDR3 DNA sequence: TGTGCCAGCAGCGCCCAGACAGGTGCAGATACGCAGTATTTT.